This is a list of T cell receptor beta chains from one sample in a study of Graves' ophthalmopathy and Graves' hyperthyroidism. A single record per CDR3 protein comes from TCRdb applying MiXCR to the multiplex PCR reads. Among fewer than 400,000 distinct CDR3 sequences listed, 15% to 20% were seen once. The sequencing sample was made of peripheral blood. The receptors here all came from a woman aged 18-30 years with Graves' ophthalmopathy. The CDR3 runs from the conserved cysteine through the conserved F or W. The D gene is left open where the match is weak. Only part of the rows carry a size: once, few, many, or a class if the clone is expanded.

d_gene: NA
v_gene: TRBV7-2
j_gene: TRBJ2-7
abundance: NA
CDR3nt: TGTGCCAGCAGCTTAAGCGGCGTAGCCTACGAGCAGTACTTC
CDR3aa: CASSLSGVAYEQYF

d_gene: NA
v_gene: TRBV7-2
j_gene: TRBJ2-5
abundance: many
CDR3nt: TGTGCCAGCAGCTTAGCGTCCCGGACCCAAGAGACCCAGTACTTC
CDR3aa: CASSLASRTQETQYF

d_gene: NA
v_gene: TRBV12-3/TRBV12-4
j_gene: TRBJ1-1
abundance: few
CDR3nt: TGTGCCAGCAGCCAAGATTTAGGGGACTTGGGGAGCACTGAAGCTTTCTTT
CDR3aa: CASSQDLGDLGSTEAFF

d_gene: NA
v_gene: TRBV25-1
j_gene: TRBJ2-2
abundance: many
CDR3nt: TGTGCCAGCAGTGACTCGAGGGTGGGCGGGGAGCTGTTTTTT
CDR3aa: CASSDSRVGGELFF

d_gene: TRBD1
v_gene: TRBV20-1
j_gene: TRBJ1-1
abundance: many
CDR3nt: TGCAGTGCTAAGGGGGCCTGGAACACTGAAGCTTTCTTT
CDR3aa: CSAKGAWNTEAFF

d_gene: TRBD1
v_gene: TRBV19
j_gene: TRBJ1-1
abundance: many
CDR3nt: TGTGCCAGTAGTAAAATCCTGGGGACAGAGAACACTGAAGCTTTCTTT
CDR3aa: CASSKILGTENTEAFF

d_gene: NA
v_gene: TRBV19
j_gene: TRBJ1-5
abundance: many
CDR3nt: TGTGCCAGTAGTCCCCTGACAAGTCTTTATAGCAATCAGCCCCAGCATTTT
CDR3aa: CASSPLTSLYSNQPQHF

d_gene: NA
v_gene: TRBV6-2/TRBV6-3
j_gene: TRBJ2-7
abundance: many
CDR3nt: TGTGCCACCCTGGCCCCTGGGGGTTACGAGCAGTACTTC
CDR3aa: CATLAPGGYEQYF

d_gene: TRBD1
v_gene: TRBV6-2/TRBV6-3
j_gene: TRBJ1-6
abundance: many
CDR3nt: TGTGCCAGCTCACGGACAGGGGCCTCACCCCTCCACTTT
CDR3aa: CASSRTGASPLHF

d_gene: TRBD2
v_gene: TRBV27
j_gene: TRBJ2-4
abundance: NA
CDR3nt: TGTGCCAGCAGTTTCGGGACTAGCGGGAGGCAATACTTC
CDR3aa: CASSFGTSGRQYF

d_gene: NA
v_gene: TRBV20-1
j_gene: TRBJ1-6
abundance: many
CDR3nt: TGCAGTGCTCCTCGGACAGCCTCCTATAATTCACCCCTCCACTTT
CDR3aa: CSAPRTASYNSPLHF

d_gene: NA
v_gene: TRBV11-2
j_gene: TRBJ2-7
abundance: many
CDR3nt: TGTGCCAGCACCCAACGGGGTGAGCAGTACTTC
CDR3aa: CASTQRGEQYF

d_gene: NA
v_gene: TRBV28
j_gene: TRBJ2-7
abundance: many
CDR3nt: TGTGCCAGCAGTTTGGAACGGTCCCTAAGGAGCTCCTACGAGCAGTACTTC
CDR3aa: CASSLERSLRSSYEQYF

d_gene: TRBD1
v_gene: TRBV11-3
j_gene: TRBJ1-5
abundance: many
CDR3nt: TGTGCCAGCAGCTTAGTGGGGGGACAGGTCAATCAGCCCCAGCATTTT
CDR3aa: CASSLVGGQVNQPQHF

d_gene: NA
v_gene: TRBV2
j_gene: TRBJ1-1
abundance: many
CDR3nt: TGTGCCAGCAGTGCCCTGACAGAGAACACTGAAGCTTTCTTT
CDR3aa: CASSALTENTEAFF

d_gene: TRBD1
v_gene: TRBV7-6
j_gene: TRBJ1-1
abundance: many
CDR3nt: TGTGCCAGCAGCTTAGTGTCCGGACAGGGGAGGAACACTGAAGCTTTCTTT
CDR3aa: CASSLVSGQGRNTEAFF

d_gene: TRBD1
v_gene: TRBV29-1
j_gene: TRBJ1-1
abundance: many
CDR3nt: TGCAGCGTTGGCAGCCTCTTTCGGAAGACAGGGGAAGCTTTCTTT
CDR3aa: CSVGSLFRKTGEAFF

d_gene: NA
v_gene: TRBV7-9
j_gene: TRBJ1-2
abundance: many
CDR3nt: TGTGCCAGCAGCTCGCAAGGGGATTTAGATGGCTACACCTTC
CDR3aa: CASSSQGDLDGYTF

d_gene: TRBD1
v_gene: TRBV29-1
j_gene: TRBJ1-1
abundance: many
CDR3nt: TGCAGCGTTTTGGGACGCCGGGACAGGGGCTCGTTGAACACTGAAGCTTTCTTT
CDR3aa: CSVLGRRDRGSLNTEAFF

d_gene: NA
v_gene: TRBV2
j_gene: TRBJ2-7
abundance: many
CDR3nt: TGTGCCAGCAGTGAAGCTTGGGGAGACTTCTACGAGCAGTACTTC
CDR3aa: CASSEAWGDFYEQYF

d_gene: TRBD1
v_gene: TRBV7-3
j_gene: TRBJ2-7
abundance: NA
CDR3nt: TGTGCCAGCAGCCCGGACAGGACGACCTACGAGCAGTACTTC
CDR3aa: CASSPDRTTYEQYF

d_gene: NA
v_gene: TRBV19
j_gene: TRBJ2-7
abundance: NA
CDR3nt: TGTGCCAGTAGTGCCCAGGAAGCGGCCAGCTCCTACGAGCAGTACTTC
CDR3aa: CASSAQEAASSYEQYF

d_gene: NA
v_gene: TRBV11-2
j_gene: TRBJ2-7
abundance: many
CDR3nt: TGTGCCAGCAGCTTGCTTAGGGGGGGCCACGAGCAGTACTTC
CDR3aa: CASSLLRGGHEQYF

d_gene: TRBD2
v_gene: TRBV7-2
j_gene: TRBJ2-7
abundance: many
CDR3nt: TGTGCCAGCAGCTCCTCAGGGCTAGCGGTGGCCTACGAGCAGTACTTC
CDR3aa: CASSSSGLAVAYEQYF

d_gene: TRBD2
v_gene: TRBV6-2/TRBV6-3
j_gene: TRBJ2-7
abundance: many
CDR3nt: TGTGCCGGCAGTTATGGACTAGCGGCGTCCTACGAGCAGTACTTC
CDR3aa: CAGSYGLAASYEQYF

d_gene: TRBD2
v_gene: TRBV7-3
j_gene: TRBJ2-5
abundance: many
CDR3nt: TGTGCCAGCAGCCCCGGACTAGCGCAACGAGAGACCCAGTACTTC
CDR3aa: CASSPGLAQRETQYF

d_gene: NA
v_gene: TRBV7-8
j_gene: TRBJ2-7
abundance: NA
CDR3nt: TGTGCCAGCACCATTAGGTCCGGGGCAGGTGCACCGAACGAGCAGTACTTC
CDR3aa: CASTIRSGAGAPNEQYF

d_gene: NA
v_gene: TRBV12-3/TRBV12-4
j_gene: TRBJ1-2
abundance: many
CDR3nt: TGTGCCAGCAGTTTATCAGGGGCCCAAACTAACTATGGCTACACCTTC
CDR3aa: CASSLSGAQTNYGYTF

d_gene: TRBD1
v_gene: TRBV29-1
j_gene: TRBJ1-3
abundance: many
CDR3nt: TGCAGCGCAAAAAAAGGACAGGGAGGCAGAAACACCATATATTTT
CDR3aa: CSAKKGQGGRNTIYF

d_gene: TRBD1
v_gene: TRBV11-2
j_gene: TRBJ2-2
abundance: few
CDR3nt: TGTGCCAGCAGCTTCCGGGACAGGGAGAACACCGGGGAGCTGTTTTTT
CDR3aa: CASSFRDRENTGELFF

d_gene: TRBD1
v_gene: TRBV11-2
j_gene: TRBJ1-3
abundance: many
CDR3nt: TGTGCCAGCAGCCCGGTCGTCGGCGGGACAGGGGGAAACACCATATATTTT
CDR3aa: CASSPVVGGTGGNTIYF

d_gene: NA
v_gene: TRBV20-1
j_gene: TRBJ1-2
abundance: many
CDR3nt: TGCAGTGTCTCGGGACACCTCTATGGCTACACCTTC
CDR3aa: CSVSGHLYGYTF

d_gene: TRBD2
v_gene: TRBV20-1
j_gene: TRBJ2-7
abundance: many
CDR3nt: TGCAGTGCCGGGACTAGCGGGAGTGTCGAGCAGTACTTC
CDR3aa: CSAGTSGSVEQYF

d_gene: NA
v_gene: TRBV18
j_gene: TRBJ2-7
abundance: many
CDR3nt: TGTGCCAGCTCACCATCAGGATCCGAGCAGTACTTC
CDR3aa: CASSPSGSEQYF

d_gene: NA
v_gene: TRBV7-3
j_gene: TRBJ1-2
abundance: many
CDR3nt: TGTGCCAGCAGCTTGGGGGGGGCAGACTATGGCTACACCTTC
CDR3aa: CASSLGGADYGYTF

d_gene: TRBD1
v_gene: TRBV5-1
j_gene: TRBJ1-1
abundance: many
CDR3nt: TGCGCCAGCAGCAACCCGGGACAGGAGACATTAGCTTTCTTT
CDR3aa: CASSNPGQETLAFF

d_gene: NA
v_gene: TRBV6-5
j_gene: TRBJ2-7
abundance: NA
CDR3nt: TGTGCCAGCAGTTACGCAGGACGGAACTACGAGCAGTACTTC
CDR3aa: CASSYAGRNYEQYF

d_gene: TRBD1
v_gene: TRBV7-2
j_gene: TRBJ1-2
abundance: many
CDR3nt: TGTGCCAGTAGCTTTGGACAGGGGAGCGGCTATGGCTACACCTTC
CDR3aa: CASSFGQGSGYGYTF

d_gene: NA
v_gene: TRBV13
j_gene: TRBJ2-4
abundance: many
CDR3nt: TGTGCCAGCAGCCCCGAGAGGGGAGCCAAAAACATTCAGTACTTC
CDR3aa: CASSPERGAKNIQYF

d_gene: NA
v_gene: TRBV7-3
j_gene: TRBJ2-6
abundance: many
CDR3nt: TGTGCCAGCAGCCCCCCGGGGCCTGGGGCCAACGTCCTGACTTTC
CDR3aa: CASSPPGPGANVLTF

d_gene: TRBD1
v_gene: TRBV15
j_gene: TRBJ1-6
abundance: many
CDR3nt: TGTGCCACCAGCAGAGGGGAGACAGGGGTTTCACCCCTCCACTTT
CDR3aa: CATSRGETGVSPLHF